This passage covers 6 T cell receptor beta chains from one sample sequenced in a study of shared clonotypes between healthy human individuals. Produced via immunoSEQ multiplex PCR; TCRdb's table is partial and in-frame only. The sample shows 2 million to 2.5 million clones, 90% to 97% of them seen only once. The sample consisted of naive CD4+ T cells sorted from blood. The sample's subset: CD45RA+ positively selected. These receptors came from a man aged 18 to 35 in good health.

The V gene is TRBV15, the J gene TRBJ1-5; TRBD1 agrees at 11 bases. The CDR3 length is 15 residues. Trimming cost V 4 bases and J 7 bases; bases outside gene matches: 6. Germline V CDR1 and CDR2: LNHNV, YYDKDF (reference sequence). The CDR3, as DNA: TGTGCCACCAGCACTGGACAGGGGGCACGACAGCCCCAGCATTTT. Translating it yields CATSTGQGARQPQHF.

The rearrangement uses TRBV5-6 and TRBJ1-5; possibly TRBD1 for D (5 bases). The germline V gene has CDR1 SGHDT and CDR2 YYEEEE. V was cut by 0 bases and J by 4 bases, with 11 bases left in between. The length of the CDR3 is 15 residues. The CDR3 DNA follows: TGTGCCAGCAGCTTGGTTCAGGGCTATAATCAGCCCCAGCATTTT. This codes for CASSLVQGYNQPQHF.

The chain is built from TRBV30 and TRBJ1-2; the D is unclear. The V gene's germline CDR1 is GTSNPN and CDR2 SVGIG (reference sequence). The length of the CDR3 is 18 residues. V was pared by 0 bases and J by 5 bases, with 25 bases between. The CDR3 bases are TGTGCCTGGAGTGTATCTTCTCCCTGGCGTGGTCAGCAATATGGCTACACCTTC. The encoded protein is CAWSVSSPWRGQQYGYTF.

Worth noting for this clone: In the same sample, other DNA sequences code for this CDR3. The rearrangement links TRBV5-1 to TRBJ2-7; no reliable D call. Per germline, CDR1 SGHRS and CDR2 YFSETQ. The CDR3 runs to 14 residues. V shed 0 bases and J shed 2 bases, with 9 bases lying between them. CDR3 nucleotide sequence: TGCGCCAGCAGCTTGGCCCAGGCAACCTACGAGCAGTACTTC. It yields the protein CASSLAQATYEQYF.

The genes are TRBV7-2 and TRBJ2-2; 8 bases are shared with TRBD1. This CDR3 comprises 14 residues. Germline-derived CDR1 and CDR2 are SGHTA and FQGNSA. V gave up 8 bases and J gave up 5 bases; unmatched junction bases: 7. The CDR3 DNA follows: TGTGCCAGCGACGAAAGACAGGGGACCGGGGAGCTGTTTTTT. This encodes CASDERQGTGELFF.

The chain has TRBV5-1 and TRBJ1-4; D may be TRBD1 (5 bases). CDR1 SGHRS and CDR2 YFSETQ come from the germline V gene. This CDR3 contains 14 residues. The V gene lost 2 bases and the J gene lost 4 bases, with 9 bases spanning the gap. In DNA, the CDR3 is TGCGCCAGCAGCTTTCTGGGGGATAATGAAAAACTGTTTTTT. As protein: CASSFLGDNEKLFF.